This T cell receptor beta chain derives from a study of a mutant IDH1 vaccine in newly diagnosed glioma. This table comes from immunoSEQ multiplex PCR, and its TCRdb copy is limited to in-frame clones, with some not included. The table includes some 80,000 clones, more than 80% detected once. The sample's time point: week 23, last vaccination. In the vaccine, a single dose held 300 ug of the mutant IDH1 20-mer peptide, along with topical imiquimod. New WHO grade 3 or 4 astrocytomas that were IDH1-mutant and ATRX-lost had been found in donors. As regards this clone: What it binds is unknown.

Germline V gene data show CDR1 as SGDLS and CDR2 as YYNGEE. The CDR3 extends over 13 amino acids. The ends were cut back, 0 bases at V and 7 bases at J, with 8 bases in the middle. The sequencing used PBMCs, collected from a glioma patient whose treatment included an IDH1 peptide vaccine. The chain has TRBV9 and TRBJ2-1, with D unclear. The clonotype originates from a woman between 45 and 65 years old with glioma. CDR3 nucleotide sequence: TGTGCCAGCAGCGTAGAACAGAGGAATGAGCAGTTCTTC. It translates to CASSVEQRNEQFF.